A selection of T cell receptor beta chains follows, all from one sample in a study of T cell clones after liver transplantation. The method was immunoSEQ multiplex PCR; TCRdb's version includes in-frame clones alone and lacks a portion of them. This table has tens of thousands of clones, 80% to 95% appearing once. Sequencing was performed on CD4+ T cells from blood, taken roughly 25 months after liver transplant. Receptor source: a human patient who received a liver transplant. Among the T cells, some may be from the graft donor. CDR3s include the opening cysteine and the closing phenylalanine or tryptophan. A D gene is named only where the DNA matches it firmly. The size entry is marked missing in some rows and otherwise reads once, few, many or a size class.

clone size,V gene,D gene,J gene,CDR3 DNA,CDR3 protein
-,TRBV6-5,TRBD1,TRBJ1-3,TGTGCCAGCAGCCGCTTACAGGGGACTGGAAACACCATATATTTT,CASSRLQGTGNTIYF
-,TRBV6-1,TRBD2,TRBJ2-1,TGTGCCAGCAGTGAGTCTTTTAGCGGGAGGGTGTACAATGAGCAGTTCTTC,CASSESFSGRVYNEQFF
-,TRBV11-2,-,TRBJ1-1,TGTGCCAGCAGCTTAAAGGGCCGGAACACTGAAGCTTTCTTT,CASSLKGRNTEAFF
-,TRBV5-1,-,TRBJ2-3,TGCGCCAGCAGCTTGGATGACCCCGGCGGCACAGATACGCAGTATTTT,CASSLDDPGGTDTQYF
-,TRBV5-1,-,TRBJ2-2,TGCGCCAGCAGCTTGAGTCCCCAATTCACCGGGGAGCTGTTTTTT,CASSLSPQFTGELFF
-,TRBV29-1,-,TRBJ2-3,TGCAGCGTTGAAACCTCTGGCGCAGATACGCAGTATTTT,CSVETSGADTQYF
-,TRBV2,TRBD1,TRBJ2-1,TGTGCCAGCAGCTACGGACAGGGGAGGAATGAGCAGTTCTTC,CASSYGQGRNEQFF
-,TRBV18,TRBD2,TRBJ2-7,TGTGCCAGCTCACCAATTAGCGGGAGTTTCGAGCAGTACTTC,CASSPISGSFEQYF
once,TRBV7-9,TRBD2,TRBJ2-2,TGTGCCAGCAGCTTACTAGCGGGAGGGACCGGGGAGCTGTTTTTT,CASSLLAGGTGELFF
-,TRBV18,-,TRBJ2-5,TGTGCCAGCTCACCTCTACCCCGGACAGACCAAGAGACCCAGTACTTC,CASSPLPRTDQETQYF
-,TRBV5-1,TRBD2,TRBJ2-7,TGCGCCAGCAGCTTGGCCCCCGGGACTAGAGACTACGAGCAGTACTTC,CASSLAPGTRDYEQYF
-,TRBV7-3,TRBD2,TRBJ2-7,TGTGCCAGCAGCTTAGGGAGGGCTTACGAGCAGTACTTC,CASSLGRAYEQYF
-,TRBV28,TRBD2,TRBJ2-1,TGTGCCAGCAGTTTATACGTAGGACTAGCGGGAATGGTGAATGAGCAGTTCTTC,CASSLYVGLAGMVNEQFF
-,TRBV15,-,TRBJ2-2,TGTGCCACCAGCAGCCGGGTCCCCACCGGGGAGCTGTTTTTT,CATSSRVPTGELFF
-,TRBV28,-,TRBJ1-2,TGTGCCAGCATTGGGGGGTTTTTCAGATCGGGCTACACCTTC,CASIGGFFRSGYTF
-,TRBV28,TRBD1,TRBJ1-2,TGTGCCAGCAGTCCAGCCGGGACAGGGCTCGTCAACTATGGCTACACCTTC,CASSPAGTGLVNYGYTF
-,TRBV2,TRBD1,TRBJ1-4,TGTGCCAGCGGGGACAGGGGTAATGAAAAACTGTTTTTT,CASGDRGNEKLFF
-,TRBV27,-,TRBJ1-2,TGTGCCAGCCGGTCTCTGAGTCGGGGGGCAGGGAACTATGGCTACACCTTC,CASRSLSRGAGNYGYTF
-,TRBV29-1,-,TRBJ2-7,TGCAGCGTTGTCGGGCTCAGGACGCAGTCCTCCTACGAGCAGTACTTC,CSVVGLRTQSSYEQYF
-,TRBV5-4,-,TRBJ2-7,TGTGCCAGCAGCCCGGTGCTTGATGGGAGTTTAAGCGAGCAGTACTTC,CASSPVLDGSLSEQYF
-,TRBV6-5,TRBD1,TRBJ1-2,TGTGCCAGCACGAGGGGACAGGGGAACTATGGCTACACCTTC,CASTRGQGNYGYTF
-,TRBV27,-,TRBJ2-2,TGTGCCAGCAGTTTATTAGGGCGGTTAGGGGGGGAGCTGTTTTTT,CASSLLGRLGGELFF
once,TRBV5-1,-,TRBJ2-1,TGCGCCAGCGGGCCGGGACTGGGATACAATGAGCAGTTCTTC,CASGPGLGYNEQFF
once,TRBV6-1,-,TRBJ2-3,TGTGCCAGCACTGGACTGTTAGATACGCAGTATTTT,CASTGLLDTQYF
-,TRBV5-1,-,TRBJ1-4,TGCGCCAGCAGCTCGTCCCCAAAACTAGGGGAAAAACTGTTTTTT,CASSSSPKLGEKLFF
-,TRBV20-1,-,TRBJ2-5,TGCAGTGCTAGGTCGGCGGAGACCCAGTACTTC,CSARSAETQYF
-,TRBV2,-,TRBJ1-6,TGTGCCAGCAGCCCCTCCACGGGGGGGAATTCACCCCTCCACTTT,CASSPSTGGNSPLHF
-,TRBV5-1,-,TRBJ2-7,TGCGCCAGCAGCTTGGTAAGCGGGCCCTCCTACGAGCAGTACTTC,CASSLVSGPSYEQYF